This T cell receptor beta chain was captured by sequencing in a study of beta chain features in type 1 diabetes. Study-level findings and limits: Individuals with type 1 diabetes displayed fewer insertions and more deletions at VDJ junctions. Shorter templates might be favored by PCR, equally in patients and controls. TCRB CDR3s from Type 1 diabetes patients were moderately but significantly shorter in all four CD4+ subsets.

CD4+ cells of the naive, central memory, regulatory and stem cell-like memory types were sorted via CD45RO/CCR7/CD25/CD127/CD95/CD27. All of the isolated RNA was reverse transcribed, so expressed TCRB transcripts were sequenced. Sequenced by immunoSEQ multiplex PCR; TCRdb stores in-frame clones only, minus some. Altogether 250,000 to 300,000 clones are present, approximately 25% being singletons, with the ten largest covering approximately 0.011%. This clone was picked up a small number of times. Its target is not known. Looked up from germline, CDR1 is SQVTM and CDR2 is ANQGSEA. The CDR3 is 14 amino acids. V dropped 1 base and J dropped 2 bases, with 10 bases sitting between them.

The sequenced sample was naive CD4+ T cells from blood. This receptor was taken from a woman aged 25 to 45 with type 1 diabetes. V gene TRBV29-1 combines with J gene TRBJ2-3, with a weak D call TRBD2 (6 bases). This chain's CDR3 is CSVEGGENTDTQYF. In DNA form, the CDR3 reads TGCAGCGTTGAAGGGGGGGAAAACACAGATACGCAGTATTTT.